This paragraph reports one TCR beta chain. Only a few counts were recorded for this clonotype. Its antigen has not been determined. Nothing much larger sits one base from this clone, and base qualities are not available. These data come from a study of early T cells in non-severe SARS-CoV-2 infection (dated by TCRdb to 2020 to 2022). Background on the whole study: Because TCR sequencing relied on bulk RNA taken from unsorted whole blood, pairing of alpha and beta chains was not possible.

Library construction relied on 5' RACE. TCRdb records NextSeq 500 as the sequencer. To correct for sequencing error and PCR bias, the TCR library protocol tagged individual cDNA molecules with unique molecular identifiers. TCR alpha and beta chains were both sequenced, and the abundances of alpha and beta sequences in each sample were closely correlated with each other. In the paper's pipeline: V gene, J gene and CDR3 annotation of TCR sequences was performed with Decombinator V4. Expanded TCRs were defined as changing significantly between any two time points under a Poisson model with p below 0.0001. TCR abundances were normalised to the total number of TCRs sequenced per sample and were expressed as counts per million. TRAV1-2 paired with TRAJ12, TRAJ20 or TRAJ33 defined MAIT TCRs, while TRAV10 paired with TRAJ18 defined iNKT TCRs. VDJdb, accessed 1 November 2021, was searched for CMV, EBV and SARS-CoV-2 annotated TCRs, with TCRs annotated for multiple antigens excluded. Using fastp at Q25 and MiXCR, TCRdb reprocessed the public reads and kept productive beta chains. Rows are unified per CDR3 protein, each entry keeping the most common DNA and genes. TCRdb's processing, not the authors' own work, is the source of the V and J calls. The sample table contains 61,000 or so distinct CDR3 sequences; only one count was recorded for more than 10% of them. The biggest ten clones account for over 1% of the sample.

General conclusions and limits of the study: VDJdb matching was skewed toward anti-spike CD8 responses and likely underestimated virus-specific expansions, missing private and CD4 specificities.

From the cysteine up to the phenylalanine, the CDR3 has a length of 14 residues. CDR3 DNA is the only sequence kept; it has 42 bases, read in frame from the first base. Looking up the germline V gene (reference sequence) yields CDR1 DFQATT and CDR2 SNEGSKA. At the junction V is shortened by 3 bases and J by 3 bases, with 12 bases in between. A case-control design nested within a healthcare worker cohort in London, UK, was used, with weekly nasopharyngeal swab PCR tests and blood sampling performed. Healthcare workers were recruited during the week of the UK lockdown, between 23 and 31 March 2020, and followed weekly for up to 16 weeks.

This TCR was sampled from an adult who was a healthcare worker with PCR-confirmed SARS-CoV-2 infection or an uninfected control (not recorded which). The donor label of this sample is uncertain. The sequences come from whole blood, collected at baseline. The chain is encoded by TRBV20-1 joined to TRBJ1-3; TRBD1 is perhaps the D gene, given 5 matching bases. The DNA sequence follows: TGCAGTGCTAGCAATGGGGGAGGTGGAAACACCATATATTTT. This is translated as CSASNGGGGNTIYF.